The clone carrying this T cell receptor (beta chain) occurred a few times. Its antigen is as yet unknown. This specimen comes from a study of T cells after yellow fever vaccination. About the research overall: Preparation of fractions with low cell numbers was performed using SMART-Seq v4 Ultra Low Input. Study-wide findings and caveats: Post-booster samples contained most primary-vaccination clones (more than 95% CD4, approximately 88% CD8).

The V segment lost 1 base and the J segment 2 bases; nucleotides outside the gene matches: 7. Germline V lookup: CDR1 SGHVS, CDR2 FNYEAQ. The CDR3 loop spans 16 amino acids. TCRdb processed the 5' RACE reads anew with MiXCR; each CDR3 protein has one entry. The sample consists of 300,000 to 400,000 distinct CDR3 sequences, roughly 8.4% of them appearing once. The receptor comes from a man aged 18 to 30 who received the YFV17D yellow fever vaccine. This rearrangement joins TRBV7-6 to TRBJ1-2; 7 bases agree with TRBD1. The sample consisted of PBMCs, taken roughly seven weeks after the first yellow fever vaccination. This chain's CDR3 is CASSLEPPDRNYGYTF. The CDR3 nucleotides read TGTGCCAGCAGCTTAGAGCCTCCGGACAGGAACTATGGCTACACCTTC.